The following is a T cell receptor (beta chain) sequence with its context. What it recognizes is unknown. TCRdb keeps only in-frame clones here, not all; method: immunoSEQ multiplex PCR. This table holds about 1.5 million clones, about 98% found once. The sample originates from a study of shared clonotypes between healthy human individuals. There are 15 residues in the CDR3. From germline, CDR1 is SGDLS and CDR2 YYNGEE. Trimming removed 0 bases from V and 3 bases from J; junction bases left unmatched: 4. Study-wide findings and caveats: Although depth was large, rarefaction showed that sequencing of the sorted subsets was incomplete. A limitation of the genetic and exposure-history diversity represented arose from few donors.

A CD45RA-negative memory subset and a CD45RA+ naive subset were separated from the CD4+ cells. The chain couples TRBV9 to TRBJ2-7, with TRBD2 matching 9 bases. The source of this sequence is a man aged 25 to 40 in good health. Material for sequencing was naive CD4+ T cells sorted from blood. Described subset: CD45RA+ positively selected. The CDR3 DNA follows: TGTGCCAGCAGCGTAGGGGTAGCGGGAGACTACGAGCAGTACTTC. Its protein product is CASSVGVAGDYEQYF.